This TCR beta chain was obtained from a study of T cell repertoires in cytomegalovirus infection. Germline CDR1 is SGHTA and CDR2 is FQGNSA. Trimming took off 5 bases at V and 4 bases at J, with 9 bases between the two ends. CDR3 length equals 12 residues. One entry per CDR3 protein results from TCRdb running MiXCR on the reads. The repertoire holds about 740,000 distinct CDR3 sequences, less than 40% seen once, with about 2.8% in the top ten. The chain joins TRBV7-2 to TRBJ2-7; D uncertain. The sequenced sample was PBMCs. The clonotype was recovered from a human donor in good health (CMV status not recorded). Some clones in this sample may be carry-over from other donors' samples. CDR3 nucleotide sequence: TGTGCCAGCAGCGCCGCCGAGTACGAGCAGTACTTC. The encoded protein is CASSAAEYEQYF. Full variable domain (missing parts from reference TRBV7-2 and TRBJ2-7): GAGVSQSPSNKVTEKGKDVELRCDPISGHTALYWYRQSLGQGLEFLIYFQGNSAPDKSGLPSDRFSAERTGGSVSTLTIQRTQQEDSAVYLCASSAAEYEQYFGPGTRLTVT.